This TCR beta chain was recorded in a study of shared clonotypes between healthy human individuals (TCRdb year 2020). Background on the whole study: The cohort included three men and a couple of women between 18 and 49 years of age. For each donor, CD4 naive and CD4 memory were each run on three plates, CD8 naive on two plates, and CD8 memory on one plate. To estimate repertoire size and how much clonotype sharing occurs between individuals, the study deeply sequenced the blood TCR repertoires of 5 or 6 healthy adults. To increase sequencing depth and limit assay-specific biases, different laboratories used diverse techniques to prepare libraries and sequence TCR repertoires. Each donor's leukapheresis produced roughly between roughly 0.85 and 9.5 billion PBMCs. The investigation overall reported the following: Naive subsets generally had larger estimated clonotype richness than memory subsets did. Because the study included only a small number of donors, the genetic and exposure-history diversity represented was limited. About 5% of naive CD4, around 3.5% of naive CD8, about 2.5% of memory CD4, and less than 0.45% of memory CD8 clonotypes were shared across four donors. Pairwise subsampling indicated that sequencing depth was expected to affect the degree of clonotype sharing among donors. Clonotypes shared by all four sorted-subset donors showed higher generation probabilities than non-shared clonotypes. Even with the large sequencing depth, rarefaction of the sorted-subset datasets indicated that sequencing was incomplete. Sampling was limited to blood, and TCR repertoires in tissue likely differ from TCR repertoires in blood.

CDR1 and CDR2 are read off the germline V gene as SGHNT and YENEEA. V is shortened by 0 bases, J by 1 base, and the region joining them spans 7 bases. The CDR3 measures 15 amino acids from cysteine to phenylalanine. Only the CDR3 DNA is retained, 45 bases long and in frame from the first base. This clone has only one observation. Its antigen is not yet known. No base-level quality is on record; no much larger clone is a single base apart. The donors were healthy, HIV-negative adults who had no recently reported acute infections or vaccinations. Only Caucasian adults living in Nashville, Tennessee, USA were represented among the donors. CD4+ T cells were enriched by magnetic negative selection, after which naive cells were positively selected on CD45RA and the negative fraction was taken as the memory subset. After blood collection by leukapheresis, PBMCs were isolated using Ficoll-Histopaque density gradient centrifugation and then cryopreserved in the vapor phase of liquid nitrogen. Analytical flow cytometry was used to check the purity and quantity of every magnetically sorted T cell population. Genomic DNA was isolated from every sorted fraction and measured by UV absorbance on a Nanodrop 2000c.

Using the deep immunoSEQ assay, multiplex PCR amplified TCR CDR3 regions from genomic DNA. Extracted genomic DNA from each cell subset was distributed evenly across all wells of several immunoSEQ 96-well plates, and each plate was treated as a replicate. For sorted subsets, roughly 200 ng genomic DNA, equal to 30,000 to 35,000 T cell genomes, was loaded into each replicate PCR. Purified libraries were quantified with a Qubit 3.0 fluorometer, sized on a Bioanalyzer 2100, and re-quantified with the KAPA Library Quantification kit. Every immunoSEQ 96-well plate was sequenced on a separate single-read 150-cycle Illumina NextSeq 550 flow cell. From the authors' description of their analysis: Because the immunoSEQ output included only junctional sequences and no quality scores, the filtering could not be the same as the filtering used for full-length reads. Sequences were annotated with PyIR, a Python wrapper for IgBLAST v1.9, using IMGT germline references to assign V/J genes and CDR3. Reads were removed for weak V/J assignments (E-value above 1e-6), missing CDR3, stop codons, out-of-frame junctions, or ambiguous translated residues. V3J clonotypes were defined as sequences sharing the same inferred V gene, J gene, and CDR3 amino acid sequence. Percentage overlap between repertoires was calculated by dividing the number of shared unique clonotypes by the size of the smaller repertoire. Richness of each repertoire was evaluated using RTK rarefaction, the Chao1 estimator, and Recon v2.1 estimates of unobserved clonotypes. OLGA was used to compute generation probabilities for all TCRbeta clonotypes that the gDNA method yielded from a handful of donors. In its TCRdb copy, this immuneACCESS table keeps in-frame sequences only and misses some clones. Where compared with another copy, unresolved V genes explain less than half of these, and the others have no known cause. The V and J calls and the clone size are those of that table, but D and trimming were determined from the DNA. The sample contains 1,400,000 or so clones, 98% to 99% of them found a single time. Under 0.45% of the sample rests with the top ten.

The sequence was collected from a man aged 30 to 45 in good health. The sequence joins TRBV11-3 to TRBJ2-1; TRBD1 is a possible D gene, resting on 5 matching bases. Sequenced sample: naive CD4+ T cells sorted from blood. The sample's cell subset or site, from its label and the paper: CD45RA+ positively selected. The nucleotide sequence reads as follows: TGTGCCAGCAGCTTAGACCCAGGGTCCTACAATGAGCAGTTCTTC. The encoded protein is CASSLDPGSYNEQFF.